This T cell receptor beta chain is from a study of T cell repertoires in cytomegalovirus infection. TCRdb used MiXCR to reprocess the reads, holding one entry per CDR3 protein. The sample contains some 57,000 distinct CDR3 sequences, roughly 32% of which appear only once. This clonotype turned up a few times. Its antigen remains unknown. The CDR3 totals 17 residues. Trimming pared 6 bases from V and 0 bases from J, leaving 17 bases between. From germline, CDR1 is MNHNS and CDR2 SASEGT. The sample consisted of PBMCs, sequenced either directly or after in vitro stimulation (not recorded which). This clonotype was obtained from a human donor in good health (CMV status not recorded). Some clones in this sample may be carry-over from other donors' samples. The V call is TRBV6-1, the J call TRBJ2-2; D possibly matches TRBD1 or TRBD2 (5 bases each). The CDR3: CASRGLAAGTNTGELFF. The CDR3 nucleotides are TGTGCCAGCAGGGGGCTAGCAGCCGGCACGAACACCGGGGAGCTGTTTTTT.